This TCR beta chain is drawn from a study of identical twins. Template switching added a universal primer site; cDNA carried unique molecular identifiers. TCRdb reprocessed the 5' RACE reads with MiXCR, giving one entry per CDR3 protein. The sample lists under 500,000 distinct CDR3 sequences, around an eighth occurring once. Concerning this clonotype: The antigen remains unidentified.

Germline CDR1 SGHTA, CDR2 FQGNSA. Trimming shortened V by 5 bases and J by 0 bases, and 10 bases separated the two germline ends. The CDR3 extends over 15 amino acids. General observations from the study: Analyses based on zero insertions could be partly confounded by invariant MAIT and iNKT cells.

These data were likewise used in another study, on yellow fever vaccine responses in identical twins.

The specimen was CD4+ T cells sorted from blood. This sequence originates from a woman aged 18-29 years in good health. V is TRBV7-2 and J is TRBJ2-2; D ambiguous. This chain's CDR3 is CASSKGVANTGELFF. As DNA, the CDR3 is TGTGCCAGCAGCAAGGGCGTCGCGAACACCGGGGAGCTGTTTTTT.